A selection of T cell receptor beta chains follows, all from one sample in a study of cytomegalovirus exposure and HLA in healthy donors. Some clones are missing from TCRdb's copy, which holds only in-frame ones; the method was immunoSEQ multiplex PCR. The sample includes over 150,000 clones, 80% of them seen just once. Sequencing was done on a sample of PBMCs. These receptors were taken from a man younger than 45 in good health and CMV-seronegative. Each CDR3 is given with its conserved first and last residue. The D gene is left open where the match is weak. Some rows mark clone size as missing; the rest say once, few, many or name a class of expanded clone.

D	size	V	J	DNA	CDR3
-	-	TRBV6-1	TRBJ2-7	TGTGCCAGCAGGAGGGTCCAGAGTGACGAGCAGTACTTC	CASRRVQSDEQYF
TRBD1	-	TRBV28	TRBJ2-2	TGTGCCAGCAGTTATTTAGGGACAGGGGGAGACACCGGGGAGCTGTTTTTT	CASSYLGTGGDTGELFF
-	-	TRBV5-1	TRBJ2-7	TGCGCCAGCAGCTGGACTGCTTCCTACGAGCAGTACTTC	CASSWTASYEQYF
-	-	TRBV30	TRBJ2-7	TGTGCCTGGAGACCCACCCCAGATTCAGGCTACGAGCAGTACTTC	CAWRPTPDSGYEQYF
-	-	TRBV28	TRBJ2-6	TGTGCCAGCAGCCGTTCGAGCTCTGGGGCCAACGTCCTGACTTTC	CASSRSSSGANVLTF
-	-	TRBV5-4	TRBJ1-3	TGTGCCAGCAGCTTGGATACTGGCAGGGTCTCTGGAAACACCATATATTTT	CASSLDTGRVSGNTIYF
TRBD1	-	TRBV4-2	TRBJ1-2	TGTGCCAGCAGCCTCGGGACAGCTGATGGCTACACCTTC	CASSLGTADGYTF
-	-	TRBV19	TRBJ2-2	TGTGCCAGTAGTAACTCAGGGGCCGGGGAGCTGTTTTTT	CASSNSGAGELFF
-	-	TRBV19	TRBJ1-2	TGTGCCAGTACTAGGGGGACCTCTCCCTACACCTTC	CASTRGTSPYTF
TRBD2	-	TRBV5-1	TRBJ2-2	TGCGCCAGCAGCCGTTGGGGAACTAGCGGGGATCAAACCGGGGAGCTGTTTTTT	CASSRWGTSGDQTGELFF
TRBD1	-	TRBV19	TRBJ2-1	TGTGCCAGTAGAATCGGACAGGGGGCAAATGAGCAGTTCTTC	CASRIGQGANEQFF
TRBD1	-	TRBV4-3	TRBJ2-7	TGCGCCAGCAGCCGGGTGGGACAGATGGGCGAGCAGTACTTC	CASSRVGQMGEQYF
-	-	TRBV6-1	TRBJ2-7	TGTGCCAGCAGTGTGGGGGGTGGACCTTACGAGCAGTACTTC	CASSVGGGPYEQYF
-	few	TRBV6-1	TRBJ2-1	TGTGCCAGCTCCCTGGAGGGCCCCGACCCGGAGCAGTTCTTC	CASSLEGPDPEQFF
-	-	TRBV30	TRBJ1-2	TGTGCCTGGACGGCAGGGGAAGGTGGCTACACCTTC	CAWTAGEGGYTF
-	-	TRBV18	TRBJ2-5	TGTGCCAGCTCACAGGACAGTTATCAAGAGACCCAGTACTTC	CASSQDSYQETQYF
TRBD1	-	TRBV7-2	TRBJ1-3	TGTGCCAGCAGCCTACAGGGGGCGAAAGGAAACACCATATATTTT	CASSLQGAKGNTIYF
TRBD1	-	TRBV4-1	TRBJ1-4	TGCGCCAGCGGACGGTCGGGGGGACAGGGGACGGATGAAAAACTGTTTTTT	CASGRSGGQGTDEKLFF
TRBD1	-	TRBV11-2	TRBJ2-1	TGTGCCAGCAGCTTACAGCTCCGGGACAGGGATGAGCAGTTCTTC	CASSLQLRDRDEQFF
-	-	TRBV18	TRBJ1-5	TGTGCCAGCTCACCACCTAGCTCCTTCGACCCATATCAGCCCCAGCATTTT	CASSPPSSFDPYQPQHF
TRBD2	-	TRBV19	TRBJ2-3	TGTGCCAGTAGTCTAGCTAGCGGGAGCACAGATACGCAGTATTTT	CASSLASGSTDTQYF
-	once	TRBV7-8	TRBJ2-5	TGTGCCAGCACCCCCGGGGGACGAGCGACCAACTTC	CASTPGGRATNF
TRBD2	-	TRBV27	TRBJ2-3	TGTGCCAGCAGTTTATCCGGGAGGGATACGCAGTATTTT	CASSLSGRDTQYF
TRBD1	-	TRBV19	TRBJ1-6	TGTGCCAGTAGATATCGGACAGGGAACAATAATTCACCCCTCCACTTT	CASRYRTGNNNSPLHF
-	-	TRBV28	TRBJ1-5	TGTGCCAGCAGTCTAGAGGCGGGTATCGGCAATCAGCCCCAGCATTTT	CASSLEAGIGNQPQHF
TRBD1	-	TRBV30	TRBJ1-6	TGTGCCTGGAGTAGTTGGGTCGGGACAGGGGGAGCAAATCGACCCCTCCACTTT	CAWSSWVGTGGANRPLHF
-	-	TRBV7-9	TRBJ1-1	TGTGCCAGCACCGGAGGGCCCAACACTGAAGCTTTCTTT	CASTGGPNTEAFF
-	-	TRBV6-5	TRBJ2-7	TGTGCCAGCAGGCACGGGGGACCATCTACCTACGAGCAGTACTTC	CASRHGGPSTYEQYF
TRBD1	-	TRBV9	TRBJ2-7	TGTGCCAGCAGCGTAGGAGGGACAGGGGTATACGAGCAGTACTTC	CASSVGGTGVYEQYF
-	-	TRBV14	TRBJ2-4	TGTGCCAGCAGCCAAAACAGGGTAGCCAAAAACATTCAGTACTTC	CASSQNRVAKNIQYF
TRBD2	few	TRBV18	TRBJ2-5	TGTGCCAGCTCACCCGGTTCGGGACTAGCGGGAGCGTACTTC	CASSPGSGLAGAYF
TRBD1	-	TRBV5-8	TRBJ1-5	TGTGCCAGCAGCTTGAGAGGGACAGTTAGCAATCAGCCCCAGCATTTT	CASSLRGTVSNQPQHF
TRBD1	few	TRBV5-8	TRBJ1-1	TGTGCCAGCAGACCCTACTCAGGACAGGGGGTTGTGAACACTGAAGCTTTCTTT	CASRPYSGQGVVNTEAFF
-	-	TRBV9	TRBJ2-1	TGTGCCAGCAGCGTAGCAGGAGGAGGGGCAAGAGAGCAGTTCTTC	CASSVAGGGAREQFF
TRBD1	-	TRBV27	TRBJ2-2	TGTGCCAGCCGTGCCCAGGGGGCGGCTACCGGGGAGCTGTTTTTT	CASRAQGAATGELFF
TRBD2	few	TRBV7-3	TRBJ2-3	TGTGCCAGCAGCTTAAGGCCACCTCTAGCGGGGACCTACACAGATACGCAGTATTTT	CASSLRPPLAGTYTDTQYF
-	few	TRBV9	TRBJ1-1	TGTGCCAGCAGCGTAGCCTTGGGACTTCAGACTGAAGCTTTCTTT	CASSVALGLQTEAFF
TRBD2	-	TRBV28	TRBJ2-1	TGTGCCAGCAGTTTACCTGCCGTCCTAGCGGGAGGGGTTTACAATGAGCAGTTCTTC	CASSLPAVLAGGVYNEQFF